These T cell receptor beta chains were read from a single sample in a study of cytomegalovirus exposure and HLA in healthy donors. Sequencing used immunoSEQ multiplex PCR; TCRdb keeps in-frame clones, though not all of them. The table includes roughly 130,000 clones, 84% detected once. Material: PBMCs. These receptors were obtained from a man in his fifties in good health and CMV-seronegative. CDR3s include the opening cysteine and the closing phenylalanine or tryptophan. D genes are given only for firm matches. Expanded clones are given a class, and other clones once, few, many or no size at all.

d_gene	v_gene	len	j_gene	abundance	CDR3nt	CDR3aa
-	TRBV5-6	16	TRBJ1-2	-	TGTGCCAGCAGCGCGCCGGGGGGGAACTCTAACTATGGCTACACCTTC	CASSAPGGNSNYGYTF
TRBD1	TRBV28	16	TRBJ2-1	-	TGTGCCAGCAGTTTGAGGGGCACAGGGGTCTACAATGAGCAGTTCTTC	CASSLRGTGVYNEQFF
TRBD1	TRBV27	14	TRBJ1-1	-	TGTGCCAGCAGTTTTGGACAGGGCGGGACTGAAGCTTTCTTT	CASSFGQGGTEAFF
-	TRBV30	11	TRBJ2-7	few	TGTGCCTGGGGGAGCTCCTACGAGCAGTACTTC	CAWGSSYEQYF
-	TRBV27	13	TRBJ2-5	-	TGTGCCAGCAGTTTAGGGCACCGGGAGACCCAGTACTTC	CASSLGHRETQYF
-	TRBV5-5	12	TRBJ1-2	-	TGTGCCAGCAGCTTGTCCGGGTATGGCTACACCTTC	CASSLSGYGYTF
TRBD1	TRBV5-4	15	TRBJ1-6	-	TGTGCCAGCAGCTTGGCCGGGACAGGGGAGTCACCCCTCCACTTT	CASSLAGTGESPLHF
TRBD2	TRBV6-1	13	TRBJ2-7	-	TGTGCCAGCAGCGATCGGGAGGCGAACGAGCAGTACTTC	CASSDREANEQYF
-	TRBV7-2	17	TRBJ2-2	-	TGTGCCAGCATCGCAAGGAACACGCAGGGGTACACCGGGGAGCTGTTTTTT	CASIARNTQGYTGELFF
-	TRBV7-9	13	TRBJ1-1	-	TGTGCCAGCAGCTTAACTACGAACACTGAAGCTTTCTTT	CASSLTTNTEAFF
-	TRBV5-6	15	TRBJ1-1	-	TGTGCCAGCAGCTCATCCGACACCGGGGGAACTGAAGCTTTCTTT	CASSSSDTGGTEAFF
TRBD1	TRBV10-3	15	TRBJ2-7	few	TGTGCCATCAGTGACTCAACCGGGACAGTATACGAGCAGTACTTC	CAISDSTGTVYEQYF
TRBD1	TRBV30	13	TRBJ2-7	-	TGTGCCTGGAGGGGACAGGGCGCCTACGAGCAGTACTTC	CAWRGQGAYEQYF
-	TRBV7-8	15	TRBJ2-3	-	TGTGCCAGCAGCTCCAGTGGGGGCGCGACAGATACGCAGTATTTT	CASSSSGGATDTQYF
-	TRBV9	15	TRBJ1-3	-	TGTGCCAGCAGCCCCGGAGGGGTACCTGGAAACACCATATATTTT	CASSPGGVPGNTIYF
TRBD2	TRBV7-9	14	TRBJ2-1	-	TGTGCCAGCAGCTTAGGAGTAGCGGGGGCTGAGCAGTTCTTC	CASSLGVAGAEQFF
-	TRBV19	15	TRBJ1-1	few	TGTGCCAGTCTCAAAAACGGGGTAAGCATCACTGAAGCTTTCTTT	CASLKNGVSITEAFF
-	TRBV5-6	11	TRBJ2-7	-	TGTGCCAGCAGCCCTTCCTACGAGCAGTACTTC	CASSPSYEQYF
-	TRBV28	12	TRBJ1-5	once	TGTGCCAGCGGGGCTAGCAATCAGCCCCAGCATTTT	CASGASNQPQHF
-	TRBV6-5	14	TRBJ1-2	-	TGTGCCAGCAGTCGACCTCAGGCTGGAGGAAGCTACACCTTC	CASSRPQAGGSYTF
-	TRBV6-5	15	TRBJ1-1	-	TGTGCCAGTACTAAGGCGGGAAGGGGATCGACAGAAGCTTTCTTT	CASTKAGRGSTEAFF
-	TRBV4-1	17	TRBJ1-1	-	TGCGCCAGCAGCCAAGTATTCCTTTTGAGGTCGAACACTGAAGCTTTCTTT	CASSQVFLLRSNTEAFF
-	TRBV2	16	TRBJ2-1	-	TGTGCCAGCAGTGAATGGGCAGGCGGGACGGGGGATGAGCAGTTCTTC	CASSEWAGGTGDEQFF
TRBD2	TRBV15	16	TRBJ2-2	once	TGTGCCACCAGCCTTCTCGGGGGGGCGAACACCGGGGAGCTGTTTTTT	CATSLLGGANTGELFF
-	TRBV29-1	11	TRBJ1-2	-	TGCAGCGTTGGACAGAACTATGGCTACACCTTC	CSVGQNYGYTF
TRBD1	TRBV9	14	TRBJ2-1	once	TGTGCCAGCAGCGTAGCCCCAGGGGGCTATGAGCAGTTCTTC	CASSVAPGGYEQFF
TRBD1	TRBV12-5	14	TRBJ1-6	-	TGTGCTAGTGGTATCGGGACAGGGGATTCACCCCTCCACTTT	CASGIGTGDSPLHF
-	TRBV27	14	TRBJ1-1	once	TGTGCCAGCAGCCCCCGACAGGATAGCGCTGAAGCTTTCTTT	CASSPRQDSAEAFF
TRBD1	TRBV5-1	16	TRBJ2-5	once	TGCGCCAGCAGCTCCACCTTTGGGGACAGCAAAGAGACCCAGTACTTC	CASSSTFGDSKETQYF
-	TRBV11-2	14	TRBJ1-4	few	TGTGCCAGCAGCTTGGGGGGGGCTTACGAAAAACTGTTTTTT	CASSLGGAYEKLFF
-	TRBV11-2	14	TRBJ2-7	-	TGTGCCAGCAGCTTAGATCCCCAATCCTACGAGCAGTACTTC	CASSLDPQSYEQYF
-	TRBV20-1	11	TRBJ1-4	once	TGCAGTGCTACGGGGGGGGAAAAACTGTTTTTT	CSATGGEKLFF
-	TRBV6-1	14	TRBJ2-3	-	TGTGCCAGCAGTACGGGACTGCACACAGATACGCAGTATTTT	CASSTGLHTDTQYF
-	TRBV21-1	15	TRBJ1-5	-	TGTGCCAGCAGCAGGCCGACGACAGGGGATCAGCCCCAGCATTTT	CASSRPTTGDQPQHF
TRBD1	TRBV30	14	TRBJ1-5	once	TGTGCCTGGAGTGTAGGACAGGACAATCAGCCCCAGCATTTT	CAWSVGQDNQPQHF
-	TRBV19	13	TRBJ1-1	-	TGTGCCAGTAGAAACTCTGCGGGGGCTGAAGCTTTCTTT	CASRNSAGAEAFF
-	TRBV6-5	14	TRBJ2-1	-	TGTGCCAGCACCAAAGGGGGAGGGGCCAATGAGCAGTTCTTC	CASTKGGGANEQFF
-	TRBV11-2	15	TRBJ2-3	-	TGTGCCAGCAGCACTCAAGCGGGCCCTGGGGATACGCAGTATTTT	CASSTQAGPGDTQYF
-	TRBV7-9	12	TRBJ2-2	-	TGTGCCAGCAGCCCCGACACCGGGGAGCTGTTTTTT	CASSPDTGELFF
TRBD2	TRBV7-3	15	TRBJ2-3	-	TGTGCCAGCAGCCATAGCGGGGAAAAAACAGATACGCAGTATTTT	CASSHSGEKTDTQYF
-	TRBV2	14	TRBJ2-7	-	TGTGCCAGCAGTTCGGGGATCGGGGGAAACGAGCAGTACTTC	CASSSGIGGNEQYF
-	TRBV21-1	21	TRBJ1-5	-	TGTGCCAGCAGCAAAGATCTATTAGGTGGGGGGGATGCGATATCTGATCAGCCCCAGCATTTT	CASSKDLLGGGDAISDQPQHF
-	TRBV18	16	TRBJ1-5	-	TGTGCCAGCTCACCAACGAACGGGGGGCCCGGTCAGCCCCAGCATTTT	CASSPTNGGPGQPQHF
-	TRBV25-1	11	TRBJ2-2	-	TGTGCCAGCAGGGAGACCGGGGAGCTGTTTTTT	CASRETGELFF
-	TRBV5-4	13	TRBJ1-1	-	TGTGCCAGCAGCTTATCGGGGGGCTCTGAAGCTTTCTTT	CASSLSGGSEAFF
TRBD2	TRBV7-6	17	TRBJ2-1	-	TGTGCCAGCAGCTCGATTAGCGGGGAGAGCTCCTACAATGAGCAGTTCTTC	CASSSISGESSYNEQFF
-	TRBV7-2	13	TRBJ1-1	few	TGTGCCAGCAGCACTAGGAAGAACACTGAAGCTTTCTTT	CASSTRKNTEAFF
TRBD1	TRBV19	12	TRBJ2-5	-	TGTGCCACCGGACAGGGAGGAGAGACCCAGTACTTC	CATGQGGETQYF
-	TRBV5-4	13	TRBJ2-5	-	TGTGCCAGCAGCTACACAGGGAGAGAGACCCAGTACTTC	CASSYTGRETQYF
-	TRBV4-2	16	TRBJ1-5	-	TGTGCCAGCAGCCAAGTATCAGATTATAGCAATCAGCCCCAGCATTTT	CASSQVSDYSNQPQHF
TRBD1	TRBV7-9	15	TRBJ1-1	-	TGTGCCAGCAGCGTGGGACAGGGGAGGAACACTGAAGCTTTCTTT	CASSVGQGRNTEAFF
TRBD2	TRBV25-1	15	TRBJ2-7	-	TGTGCCAGCAGTGAGATTAGCGGGGGGACCTACGAGCAGTACTTC	CASSEISGGTYEQYF
TRBD2	TRBV7-9	17	TRBJ2-3	-	TGTGCCAGCAGCTTAGGGACTAGCGGTGGGAGCACAGATACGCAGTATTTT	CASSLGTSGGSTDTQYF
-	TRBV4-1	14	TRBJ1-1	-	TGCGCCAGCAGCCAAGGTTCAGTGAACACTGAAGCTTTCTTT	CASSQGSVNTEAFF
-	TRBV5-8	16	TRBJ1-5	-	TGTGCCAGCAGCTTGCGATCCTCGCCGGAGGGTCAGCCCCAGCATTTT	CASSLRSSPEGQPQHF
-	TRBV5-8	15	TRBJ1-5	-	TGTGCCAGCAGCTTACCAGGAATTTGGAATCAGCCCCAGCATTTT	CASSLPGIWNQPQHF
TRBD1	TRBV19	13	TRBJ1-1	-	TGTGCCAGTAGTATCCAGGGGGCGGGTGAAGCTTTCTTT	CASSIQGAGEAFF
-	TRBV13	13	TRBJ1-1	once	TGTGCCAGCAGCCCACTTAGTAGCACTGAAGCTTTCTTT	CASSPLSSTEAFF